A selection of T cell receptor beta chains follows, all from one sample in a study of T cell responses to AZD1222 COVID-19 vaccine. The data were produced by immunoSEQ multiplex PCR, yet TCRdb's version contains in-frame clones alone and is incomplete. Among approximately 130,000 clones, 80% to 95% were seen once, and the ten largest hold around 4.4%. The sample in question was peripheral blood, obtained 28 days after the second dose of the MenACWY control vaccine. The receptors were sampled from an adult who received the MenACWY meningococcal vaccine as a control. The CDR3 runs from the conserved cysteine through the conserved F or W. A D gene is named only where the DNA matches it firmly. Clone size, where shown, is once, few, many, or a class for clones that have expanded.

TRBJ1-4 | TRBV28 | - | - | CASSLLVGTNEKLFF | TGTGCCAGCAGTTTATTGGTGGGAACTAATGAAAAACTGTTTTTT
TRBJ2-6 | TRBV7-8 | - | - | CASSLVSGTGANVLTF | TGTGCCAGCAGCTTAGTTTCAGGGACTGGGGCCAACGTCCTGACTTTC
TRBJ1-5 | TRBV9 | - | - | CASKPQQRGRQPQHF | TGTGCCAGCAAGCCGCAACAAAGGGGGAGGCAGCCCCAGCATTTT
TRBJ2-2 | TRBV11-2 | - | - | CASTHRGSLNTGELFF | TGTGCCAGCACCCATCGTGGCAGTCTGAACACCGGGGAGCTGTTTTTT
TRBJ2-1 | TRBV6-4 | TRBD1 | many | CASSDGTGGNEQFF | TGTGCCAGCAGTGACGGGACAGGGGGCAATGAGCAGTTCTTC
TRBJ2-7 | TRBV28 | TRBD1 | - | CASSLRGGGTSQYF | TGTGCCAGCAGTTTACGAGGGGGCGGTACGTCGCAGTACTTC
TRBJ1-2 | TRBV28 | - | - | CASSHNRARGYTF | TGTGCCAGCAGCCACAACAGGGCTCGGGGCTACACCTTC
TRBJ2-6 | TRBV19 | TRBD2 | - | CASSPGLAGIIYSGANVLTF | TGTGCCAGTAGTCCGGGACTAGCGGGAATAATTTACTCTGGGGCCAACGTCCTGACTTTC
TRBJ2-2 | TRBV27 | - | - | CASSKILKGGELFF | TGTGCCAGCAGCAAGATCCTAAAAGGGGGGGAGCTGTTTTTT
TRBJ1-4 | TRBV5-1 | TRBD1 | - | CASSPQTGMGTNEKLFF | TGCGCCAGCAGCCCCCAGACAGGGATGGGAACTAATGAAAAACTGTTTTTT
TRBJ2-1 | TRBV18 | - | medium-sized | CASSRRPQGSYNEQFF | TGTGCCAGCTCACGAAGGCCACAGGGCTCCTACAATGAGCAGTTCTTC
TRBJ2-3 | TRBV19 | TRBD1 | - | CASSTNPPGGSTDTQYF | TGTGCCAGTAGTACAAACCCCCCAGGGGGCTCCACAGATACGCAGTATTTT
TRBJ2-3 | TRBV4-1 | - | - | CASSQEPQKVDTQYF | TGCGCCAGCAGCCAAGAACCTCAGAAAGTAGATACGCAGTATTTT
TRBJ2-5 | TRBV3-1/TRBV3-2 | TRBD1 | - | CASSPRDRSQETQYF | TGTGCCAGCAGCCCCCGGGACAGGTCACAAGAGACCCAGTACTTC
TRBJ1-4 | TRBV4-2 | - | - | CASSQEGRPENEKLFF | TGTGCCAGCAGCCAAGAAGGCAGGCCGGAGAATGAAAAACTGTTTTTT
TRBJ2-7 | TRBV28 | TRBD1 | - | CASSLSWTGGSYEQYF | TGTGCCAGCAGTTTATCGTGGACAGGGGGCAGCTACGAGCAGTACTTC
TRBJ1-1 | TRBV28 | - | - | CASTRGAQAFF | TGTGCCAGCACCCGGGGGGCACAAGCTTTCTTT
TRBJ1-1 | TRBV11-1 | - | - | CASRPTAGAEAFF | TGTGCCAGCAGGCCGACGGCAGGGGCTGAAGCTTTCTTT
TRBJ1-5 | TRBV7-8 | - | - | CASSPGGLNQPQHF | TGTGCCAGCAGCCCCGGGGGGCTGAATCAGCCCCAGCATTTT
TRBJ2-2 | TRBV5-6 | - | - | CASSFHPGLYANTGELFF | TGTGCCAGCAGCTTCCACCCGGGACTTTACGCGAACACCGGGGAGCTGTTTTTT
TRBJ2-1 | TRBV11-3 | TRBD2 | few | CASSLGTSGIQYNEQFF | TGTGCCAGCAGCCTCGGGACTAGCGGGATACAATACAATGAGCAGTTCTTC
TRBJ1-2 | TRBV7-2 | TRBD1 | - | CASSPGQGNYGYTF | TGTGCCAGCAGCCCCGGACAGGGCAACTATGGCTACACCTTC
TRBJ2-5 | TRBV7-3 | TRBD2 | - | CASSPTSGKGWETQYF | TGTGCCAGCAGCCCTACTAGCGGGAAGGGTTGGGAGACCCAGTACTTC
TRBJ2-1 | TRBV27 | - | - | CASSLRPQGRNNEQFF | TGTGCCAGCAGTTTACGGCCCCAAGGACGCAACAATGAGCAGTTCTTC
TRBJ1-2 | TRBV14 | - | - | CASSQGRNYGYTF | TGTGCCAGCAGCCAAGGCAGGAACTATGGCTACACCTTC
TRBJ2-3 | TRBV7-9 | - | once | CASSPREGSDHTQYF | TGTGCCAGCAGCCCTCGCGAGGGGTCGGATCATACGCAGTATTTT
TRBJ1-2 | TRBV3-1/TRBV3-2 | TRBD1 | - | CASSLRTGTYYGYTF | TGTGCCAGCAGCCTTCGGACAGGGACTTACTATGGCTACACCTTC
TRBJ1-6 | TRBV11-2 | - | - | CASSLDRFNRVNSPLHF | TGTGCCAGCAGCTTAGATCGATTTAACAGAGTGAATTCACCCCTCCACTTT
TRBJ2-2 | TRBV5-4 | - | - | CASYGGGTETLFGTGELFF | TGTGCCAGCTATGGGGGGGGGACAGAGACCTTGTTTGGCACCGGGGAGCTGTTTTTT
TRBJ2-3 | TRBV7-9 | TRBD1 | - | CASSPTGTDTQYF | TGTGCCAGCAGCCCGACAGGGACGGATACGCAGTATTTT
TRBJ1-1 | TRBV18 | TRBD1 | - | CASSPPPGVRSGGTEAFF | TGTGCCAGCTCACCACCGCCGGGGGTTCGTTCAGGGGGGACTGAAGCTTTCTTT
TRBJ2-2 | TRBV14 | TRBD2 | - | CAIVPGLAGEKGELFF | TGTGCCATTGTTCCGGGACTAGCGGGAGAAAAGGGGGAGCTGTTTTTT
TRBJ1-3 | TRBV21-1 | - | - | CASMRHLDSGNTIYF | TGTGCCAGCATGCGACATCTAGACTCTGGAAACACCATATATTTT
TRBJ2-3 | TRBV7-2 | - | - | CASSLMSTSYTDTQYF | TGTGCCAGCAGCTTAATGTCGACAAGTTACACAGATACGCAGTATTTT
TRBJ1-1 | TRBV19 | - | once | CAVSGVLNTEAFF | TGTGCCGTCTCTGGGGTTTTGAACACTGAAGCTTTCTTT
TRBJ1-5 | TRBV23-1 | TRBD1 | - | CASSQFRTGGNQPQHF | TGCGCCAGCAGTCAATTTAGGACAGGGGGCAATCAGCCCCAGCATTTT
TRBJ2-7 | TRBV7-9 | TRBD2 | - | CASSQEGTSGRRQYF | TGTGCCAGCAGCCAAGAAGGGACTAGCGGGAGAAGGCAGTACTTC
TRBJ1-2 | TRBV2 | TRBD1 | once | CASRVTGPDGYTF | TGTGCCAGCAGGGTGACAGGGCCCGATGGCTACACCTTC
TRBJ2-1 | TRBV11-2 | - | - | CASSLVALALSSYNEQFF | TGTGCCAGCAGCTTAGTGGCCTTAGCCCTCAGCTCCTACAATGAGCAGTTCTTC
TRBJ2-1 | TRBV18 | - | - | CASSRNPTGYEQFF | TGTGCCAGCTCACGGAATCCAACAGGGTACGAGCAGTTCTTC
TRBJ1-2 | TRBV5-1 | - | - | CASSAGANYGYTF | TGCGCCAGCAGCGCCGGTGCCAACTATGGCTACACCTTC
TRBJ2-1 | TRBV15 | TRBD2 | - | CATSRKRGRAGVGFIDEQFF | TGTGCCACCAGCAGAAAGAGAGGGAGAGCGGGAGTAGGTTTCATCGATGAGCAGTTCTTC
TRBJ1-2 | TRBV11-2 | - | - | CASSPQLTEGGYTF | TGTGCCAGCAGCCCCCAGTTGACGGAGGGTGGCTACACCTTC
TRBJ1-5 | TRBV19 | - | - | CASSISSQPQHF | TGTGCCAGTAGTATTTCGTCTCAGCCCCAGCATTTT
TRBJ2-7 | TRBV18 | TRBD1 | few | CASSPGQGFDEQYF | TGTGCCAGCTCACCGGGACAGGGTTTCGACGAGCAGTACTTC
TRBJ2-1 | TRBV12-3/TRBV12-4 | - | once | CASLRSNYNEQFF | TGTGCCAGCTTAAGGAGTAACTACAATGAGCAGTTCTTC
TRBJ2-3 | TRBV9 | - | - | CASSVGERVSTDTQYF | TGTGCCAGCAGCGTAGGGGAGCGGGTTAGCACAGATACGCAGTATTTT
TRBJ1-2 | TRBV7-3 | - | - | CASSLEDSYGYTF | TGTGCCAGCAGCCTAGAGGACAGCTATGGCTACACCTTC
TRBJ2-5 | TRBV2 | - | - | CASGGETQYF | TGTGCCAGCGGGGGAGAGACCCAGTACTTC